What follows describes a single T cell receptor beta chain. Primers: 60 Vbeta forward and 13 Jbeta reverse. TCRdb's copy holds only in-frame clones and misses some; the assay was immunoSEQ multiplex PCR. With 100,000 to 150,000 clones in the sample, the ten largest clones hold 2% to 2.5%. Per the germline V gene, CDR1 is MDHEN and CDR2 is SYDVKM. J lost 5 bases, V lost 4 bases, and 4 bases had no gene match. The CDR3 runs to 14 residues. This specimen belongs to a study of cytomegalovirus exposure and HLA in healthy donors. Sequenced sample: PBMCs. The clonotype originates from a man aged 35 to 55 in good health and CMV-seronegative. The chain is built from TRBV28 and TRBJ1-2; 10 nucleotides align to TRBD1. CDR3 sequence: CASSSGDRGYGYTF. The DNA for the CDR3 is TGTGCCAGCAGTTCCGGGGACAGGGGATATGGCTACACCTTC.